The present TCR beta chain was sequenced within a study of T cell responses to AZD1222 COVID-19 vaccine. In the study overall: Pooling covered second doses at about 4 or about 12 weeks.

Profiling relied on immunoSEQ multiplex PCR, and the TCRdb table lists in-frame clones only, not all of them. In the table there are more than 150,000 clones, approximately 90% of which are singletons. This CDR3 is built from 16 residues. The V gene lost 3 bases and the J gene lost 2 bases, with 14 bases spanning the gap. Looked up from germline, CDR1 is MNHEY and CDR2 is SMNVEV (reference sequence). The sample in question was peripheral blood, obtained on day 0 of AZD1222 vaccination. This chain links TRBV27 with TRBJ2-1; D perhaps matches TRBD2 (6 bases). The receptor was derived from an adult in good health. The CDR3 bases are TGTGCCAGCAGTTTGTCTGGACTACTGGCCTACAATGAGCAGTTCTTC. Translated: CASSLSGLLAYNEQFF.